This T cell receptor (beta chain) was sequenced during a study of blood T cell repertoires in COVID-19. Study overall: Samples representing acute and convalescent COVID-19 were sourced from the United States, Italy and Spain.

As handled by the study authors: Amplification from reference gene primers served as the basis for estimated nucleated cell counts. This table comes from immunoSEQ multiplex PCR, and its TCRdb copy is limited to in-frame clones, with some not included. V and J calls and clone size are copied from that table; D and trimming were computed from the DNA. The table has fewer than 450,000 clones, about 91% seen once. Followed longitudinally, the Seattle patients had been enrolled during active infection. Germline CDR1 SGHDT, CDR2 YYEEEE. Trimming removed 1 base from V and 1 base from J, with 15 bases in between. The CDR3 contains 16 residues.

What was sequenced was peripheral blood. V is TRBV5-6 and J is TRBJ2-7, with a tentative D call TRBD2 (6 bases). The sequence was collected from a woman in her 50s with COVID-19, enrolled during active disease. CDR3 nucleotides: TGTGCCAGCAGCTTGCGGAGCGGGTCCCGATCCTACGAGCAGTACTTC. Translation: CASSLRSGSRSYEQYF.